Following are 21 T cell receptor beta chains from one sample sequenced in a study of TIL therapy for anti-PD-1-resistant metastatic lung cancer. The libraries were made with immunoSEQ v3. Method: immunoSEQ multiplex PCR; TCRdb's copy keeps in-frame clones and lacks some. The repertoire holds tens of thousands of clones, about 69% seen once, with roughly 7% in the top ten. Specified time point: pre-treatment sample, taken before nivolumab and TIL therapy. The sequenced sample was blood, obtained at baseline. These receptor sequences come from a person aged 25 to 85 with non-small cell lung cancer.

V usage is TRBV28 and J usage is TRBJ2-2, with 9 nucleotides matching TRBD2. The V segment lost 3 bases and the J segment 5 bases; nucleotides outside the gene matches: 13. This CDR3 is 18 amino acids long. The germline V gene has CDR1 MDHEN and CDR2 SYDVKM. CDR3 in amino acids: CASSFWASGDTQTGELFF. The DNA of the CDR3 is TGTGCCAGCAGTTTCTGGGCTAGCGGGGACACTCAAACCGGGGAGCTGTTTTTT. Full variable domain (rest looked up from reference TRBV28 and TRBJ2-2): DVKVTQSSRYLVKRTGEKVFLECVQDMDHENMFWYRQDPGLGLRLIYFSYDVKMKEKGDIPEGYSVSREKKERFSLILESASTNQTSMYLCASSFWASGDTQTGELFFGEGSRLTVL.

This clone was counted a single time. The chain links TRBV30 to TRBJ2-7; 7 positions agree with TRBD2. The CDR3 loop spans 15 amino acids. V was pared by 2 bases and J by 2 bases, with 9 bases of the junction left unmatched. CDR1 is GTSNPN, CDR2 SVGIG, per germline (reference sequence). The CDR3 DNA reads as TGTGCCTGGAGTCCGGGGGGTAGCGCCGCCTACGAGCAGTACTTC. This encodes CAWSPGGSAAYEQYF.

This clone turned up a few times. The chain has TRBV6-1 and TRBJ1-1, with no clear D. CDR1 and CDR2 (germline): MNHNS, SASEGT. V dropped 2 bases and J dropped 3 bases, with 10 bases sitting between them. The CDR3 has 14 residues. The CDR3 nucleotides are TGTGCCAGCAGTGAAAAGAGTCTGGACACTGAAGCTTTCTTT. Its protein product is CASSEKSLDTEAFF.

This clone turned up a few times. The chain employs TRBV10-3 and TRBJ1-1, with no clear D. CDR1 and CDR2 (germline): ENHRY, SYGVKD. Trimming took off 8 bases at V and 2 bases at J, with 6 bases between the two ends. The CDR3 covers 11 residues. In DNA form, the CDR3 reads TGTGCCATCGCAGGCAACACTGAAGCTTTCTTT. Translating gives CAIAGNTEAFF.

The CDR3 sequence is CASSNGDKGWRNSSEAFF. DNA for the CDR3: TGTGCCAGCAGCAATGGAGACAAGGGCTGGAGGAATAGCTCTGAAGCTTTCTTT. V and J are TRBV21-1 and TRBJ1-1. TRBV21-1 is noted as a pseudogene. The CDR3 runs 18 residues.

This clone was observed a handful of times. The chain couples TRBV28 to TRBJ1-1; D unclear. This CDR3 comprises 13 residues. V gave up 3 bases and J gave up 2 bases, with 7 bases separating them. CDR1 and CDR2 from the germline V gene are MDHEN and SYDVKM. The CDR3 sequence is CASSFPDNTEAFF. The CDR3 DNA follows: TGTGCCAGCAGTTTCCCCGATAACACTGAAGCTTTCTTT.

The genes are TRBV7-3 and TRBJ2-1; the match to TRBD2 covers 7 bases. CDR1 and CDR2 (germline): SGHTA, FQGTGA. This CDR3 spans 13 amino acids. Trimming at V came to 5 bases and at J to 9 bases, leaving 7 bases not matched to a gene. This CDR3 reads CASSIAGSGEQFF. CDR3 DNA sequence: TGTGCCAGCAGCATAGCGGGTAGTGGTGAGCAGTTCTTC.

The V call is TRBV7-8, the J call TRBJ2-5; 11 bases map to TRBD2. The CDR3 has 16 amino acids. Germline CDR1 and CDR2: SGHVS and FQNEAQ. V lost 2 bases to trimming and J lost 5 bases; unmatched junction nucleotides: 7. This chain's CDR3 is CASSLTLAGVWETQYF. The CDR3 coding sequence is TGTGCCAGCAGCTTAACACTAGCGGGGGTCTGGGAGACCCAGTACTTC. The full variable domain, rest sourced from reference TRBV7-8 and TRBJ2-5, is GAGVSQSPRYKVAKRGQDVALRCDPISGHVSLFWYQQALGQGPEFLTYFQNEAQLDKSGLPSDRFFAERPEGSVSTLKIQRTQQEDSAVYLCASSLTLAGVWETQYFGPGTRLLVL.

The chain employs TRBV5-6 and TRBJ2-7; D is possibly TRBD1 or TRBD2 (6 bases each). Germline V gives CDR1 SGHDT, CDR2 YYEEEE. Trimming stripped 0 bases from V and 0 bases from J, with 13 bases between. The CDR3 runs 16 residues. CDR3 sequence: CASSLVRDKGSYEQYF. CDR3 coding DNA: TGTGCCAGCAGCTTGGTGCGGGACAAGGGCTCCTACGAGCAGTACTTC.

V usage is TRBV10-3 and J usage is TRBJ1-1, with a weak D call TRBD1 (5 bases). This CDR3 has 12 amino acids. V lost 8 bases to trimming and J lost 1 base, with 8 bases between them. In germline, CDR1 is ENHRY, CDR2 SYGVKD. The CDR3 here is CAIGRGNTEAFF. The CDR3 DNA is TGTGCCATCGGGAGGGGGAACACTGAAGCTTTCTTT.

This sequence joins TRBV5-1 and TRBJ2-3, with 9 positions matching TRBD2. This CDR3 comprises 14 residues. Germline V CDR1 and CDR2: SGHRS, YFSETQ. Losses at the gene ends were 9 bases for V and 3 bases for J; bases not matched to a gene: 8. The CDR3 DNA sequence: TGCGCCACGACGAGCGGGAGGCGTACAGATACGCAGTATTTT. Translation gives CATTSGRRTDTQYF.

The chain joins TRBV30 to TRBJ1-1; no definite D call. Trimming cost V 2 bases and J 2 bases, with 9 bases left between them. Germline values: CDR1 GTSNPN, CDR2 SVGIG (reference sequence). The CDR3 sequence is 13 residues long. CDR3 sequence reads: CAWSLVSNTEAFF. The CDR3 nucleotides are TGTGCCTGGAGTCTCGTATCCAACACTGAAGCTTTCTTT.

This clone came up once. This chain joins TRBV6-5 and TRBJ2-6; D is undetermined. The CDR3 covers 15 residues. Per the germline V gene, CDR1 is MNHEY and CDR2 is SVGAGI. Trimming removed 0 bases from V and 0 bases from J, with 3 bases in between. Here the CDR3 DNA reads TGTGCCAGCAGTTACTCGACCTCTGGGGCCAACGTCCTGACTTTC. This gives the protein CASSYSTSGANVLTF.

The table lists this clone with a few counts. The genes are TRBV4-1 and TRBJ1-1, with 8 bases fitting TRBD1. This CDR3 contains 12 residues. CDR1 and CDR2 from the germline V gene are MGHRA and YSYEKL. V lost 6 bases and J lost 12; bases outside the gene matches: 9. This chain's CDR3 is CASRRTGMSTFF. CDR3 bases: TGCGCCAGCAGACGGACAGGGATGTCAACTTTCTTT.

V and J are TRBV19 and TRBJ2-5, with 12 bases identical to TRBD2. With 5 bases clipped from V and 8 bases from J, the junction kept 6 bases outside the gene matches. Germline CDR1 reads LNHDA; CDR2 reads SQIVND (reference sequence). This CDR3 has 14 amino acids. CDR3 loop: CASSAVTSGRTQYF. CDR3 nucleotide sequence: TGTGCCAGTAGTGCCGTGACTAGCGGGAGAACCCAGTACTTC.

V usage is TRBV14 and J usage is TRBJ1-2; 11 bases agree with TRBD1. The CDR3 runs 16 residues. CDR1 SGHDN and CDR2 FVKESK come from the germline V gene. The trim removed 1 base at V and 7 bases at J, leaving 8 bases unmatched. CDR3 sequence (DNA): TGTGCCAGCAGCCAAGGGAGGGGGACAGGGGGTACTGGCTACACCTTC. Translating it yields CASSQGRGTGGTGYTF. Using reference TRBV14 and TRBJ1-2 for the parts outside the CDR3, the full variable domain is EAGVTQFPSHSVIEKGQTVTLRCDPISGHDNLYWYRRVMGKEIKFLLHFVKESKQDESGMPNNRFLAERTGGTYSTLKVQPAELEDSGVYFCASSQGRGTGGTGYTFGSGTRLTVV.

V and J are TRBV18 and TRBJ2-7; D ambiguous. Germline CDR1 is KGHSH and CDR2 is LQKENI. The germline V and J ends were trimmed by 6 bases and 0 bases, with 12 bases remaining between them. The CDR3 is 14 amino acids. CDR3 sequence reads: CASSERGSSYEQYF. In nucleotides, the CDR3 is TGTGCCAGCTCCGAGCGCGGCAGCTCCTACGAGCAGTACTTC.

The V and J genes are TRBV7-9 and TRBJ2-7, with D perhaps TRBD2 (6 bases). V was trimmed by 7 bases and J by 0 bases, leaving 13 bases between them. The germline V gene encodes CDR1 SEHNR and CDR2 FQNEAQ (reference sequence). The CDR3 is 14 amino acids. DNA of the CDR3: TGTGCCAGCACCTGGGGGGTCCTCTCCTACGAGCAGTACTTC. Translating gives CASTWGVLSYEQYF.

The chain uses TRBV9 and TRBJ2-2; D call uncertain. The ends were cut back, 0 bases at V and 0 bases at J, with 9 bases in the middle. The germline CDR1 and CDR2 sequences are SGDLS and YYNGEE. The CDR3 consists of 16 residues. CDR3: CASSVVRSSNTGELFF. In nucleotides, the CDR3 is TGTGCCAGCAGCGTAGTCAGGAGTTCGAACACCGGGGAGCTGTTTTTT.

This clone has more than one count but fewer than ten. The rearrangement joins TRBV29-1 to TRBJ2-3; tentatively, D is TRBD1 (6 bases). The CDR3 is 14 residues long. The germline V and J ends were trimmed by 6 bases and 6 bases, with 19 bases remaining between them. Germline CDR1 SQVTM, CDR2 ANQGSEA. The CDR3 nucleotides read TGCAGCGTATCACAGACAGGATCAGGGGATACGCAGTATTTT. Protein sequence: CSVSQTGSGDTQYF.

In nucleotides, the CDR3 is TGTGCCAGCAGCTTGGCCCTACCGGGACAGGGGGCGGAAGATACGCAGTATTTT. Protein sequence: CASSLALPGQGAEDTQYF. V is TRBV5-5 and J is TRBJ2-3; 12 bases are a match to TRBD1. The CDR3 covers 18 residues. Trimming took 0 bases from V and 5 from J; bases not matched to a gene: 10. CDR1 and CDR2 (germline): SGHKS, YYEKEE (reference sequence).